This entry features one T cell receptor beta chain sequence. What it recognizes is unknown. This sample was taken from a study of shared clonotypes between healthy human individuals. In the study overall: Three plates each covered CD4 naive and memory; CD8 naive two, CD8 memory one. Study-wide results and caveats: Researchers sampled only blood; tissue repertoires likely differ.

In the original processing: There were no quality scores in the junction-only immunoSEQ sequences, so filtering differed. The protocol was immunoSEQ multiplex PCR, while the TCRdb copy is restricted to in-frame clones and leaves out a portion. The DNA was the basis for D and trimming; V, J and clone size are from that table. The sample includes more than 2 million clones, 90% to 96% seen only once; the top ten take over 0.1%. The V gene's germline CDR1 is SGDLS and CDR2 YYNGEE. Trimming shortened V by 0 bases and J by 3 bases, and 12 bases separated the two germline ends. The CDR3 covers 16 residues.

This receptor was taken from a young man in good health. Sequenced: naive CD4+ T cells sorted from blood. Subset defined: CD45RA+ positively selected. This chain links TRBV9 with TRBJ2-2; tentatively, D is TRBD1 (5 bases). The CDR3 DNA follows: TGTGCCAGCAGCGTAGTATCCAGGGTGGACACCGGGGAGCTGTTTTTT. Encoded protein: CASSVVSRVDTGELFF.